The clone carrying this TCR beta chain showed up just once. The repertoire was sequenced with immunoSEQ multiplex PCR; TCRdb's copy has only in-frame clones and lacks some. The data show under 80,000 clones, roughly four fifths seen once. This sample stems from a study of OX40 agonist ivuxolimab in advanced cancers. The V end was cut by 6 bases, the J end by 5 bases, with 12 bases between. The germline V gene encodes CDR1 SGHTA and CDR2 FQGTGA. The CDR3 spans 13 residues. Sequencing used CD4+ or CD8+ T cells sorted from blood, obtained in a trial of the OX40 agonist ivuxolimab. The TCR sequence derives from an adult with an advanced solid tumor such as melanoma, head and neck, liver or kidney cancer. The V gene is TRBV7-3, the J gene TRBJ2-3; the D is unclear. The CDR3 DNA follows: TGTGCCAGCAGTCACGCCTCCGGAGATACGCAGTATTTT. Translated, it gives CASSHASGDTQYF.